These 29 T cell receptor beta chains originate from one sample sequenced in a study of Ad26.COV2.S vaccination and SARS-CoV-2 variants. As for treatment: roughly 18 received Ad26.COV2.S at low or high dose, single or two shots; about 5 received placebo; per-sample allocation not given. Day 63 following the first vaccine or placebo injection was when the samples were taken. Data came from immunoSEQ multiplex PCR; TCRdb stores just in-frame clones and leaves some out. The table records about 400,000 clones, 70% to 90% of them present only once. The source material was peripheral blood, sampled in a trial of Ad26.COV2.S vaccine versus placebo. These TCRs come from a person aged 18-65 years who received the Ad26.COV2.S COVID-19 vaccine or a placebo.

The rearrangement joins TRBV7-9 to TRBJ1-1; D uncertain. CDR3 length: 15 amino acids. V was trimmed by 5 bases and J by 1 base, leaving 14 bases between them. Germline CDR1 SEHNR, CDR2 FQNEAQ (reference sequence). The DNA of the CDR3 is TGTGCCAGCAGCCCTTCACAGAGAAGGAACACTGAAGCTTTCTTT. This encodes CASSPSQRRNTEAFF. The full variable domain, with the rest looked up from reference TRBV7-9 and TRBJ1-1, is DTGVSQNPRHKITKRGQNVTFRCDPISEHNRLYWYRQTLGQGPEFLTYFQNEAQLEKSRLLSDRFSAERPKGSFSTLEIQRTEQGDSAMYLCASSPSQRRNTEAFFGQGTRLTVV.

This clone was seen more than once but under ten times. The rearrangement uses TRBV9 and TRBJ1-1; no clear D gene. Germline V CDR1 and CDR2: SGDLS, YYNGEE. V lost 0 bases and J lost 8, with 11 bases in between. The CDR3 runs to 13 residues. The CDR3 loop reads CASSVEGLREAFF. CDR3 nucleotide sequence: TGTGCCAGCAGCGTAGAAGGATTGAGAGAAGCTTTCTTT.

This chain uses TRBV5-1 with TRBJ2-7; 7 nucleotides agree with TRBD2. The CDR3 covers 14 residues. Germline V gene sequence: CDR1 SGHRS, CDR2 YFSETQ. Trimming removed 4 bases from V and 2 bases from J; junction bases left unmatched: 6. The CDR3 is CASSAMTSTYEQYF. CDR3 nucleotides: TGCGCCAGCAGCGCCATGACTAGCACCTACGAGCAGTACTTC.

The rearrangement uses TRBV9 and TRBJ2-7, with no clear D. V shed 4 bases and J shed 3 bases, with 14 bases lying between them. Germline V gene lookup returns CDR1 SGDLS and CDR2 YYNGEE. The CDR3 sequence is 14 residues long. The DNA of the CDR3 is TGTGCCAGCAGCTCGCCGGAGACCAACTACGAGCAGTACTTC. Protein product: CASSSPETNYEQYF.

The rearrangement uses TRBV11-3 and TRBJ2-5; TRBD2 agrees at 7 bases. This CDR3 has 14 residues. The germline gives CDR1 SGHNT, CDR2 YENEEA. J was trimmed by 4 bases and V by 5 bases; bases with no gene match: 7. CDR3 bases: TGTGCCAGCAGCGGTGGGAGGGATGGAGAGACCCAGTACTTC. Translating gives CASSGGRDGETQYF.

The rearrangement joins TRBV11-2 to TRBJ2-5; D perhaps matches TRBD2 (5 bases). This CDR3 has 12 residues. In germline, CDR1 is SGHAT, CDR2 FQNNGV. Deletions cut 1 base from V and 6 bases from J, with 6 bases between. The CDR3 DNA follows: TGTGCCAGCAGCTTAGGAGGGCAGACCCAGTACTTC. Translating it yields CASSLGGQTQYF. The entire variable domain, with the rest obtained from reference TRBV11-2 and TRBJ2-5, is as follows: EAGVAQSPRYKIIEKRQSVAFWCNPISGHATLYWYQQILGQGPKLLIQFQNNGVVDDSQLPKDRFSAERLKGVDSTLKIQPAKLEDSAVYLCASSLGGQTQYFGPGTRLLVL.

J is TRBJ2-1 and V is TRBV19; maybe TRBD2 (6 bases). Trimming left V 5 bases short and J 8 bases short, with 16 bases between. The CDR3 loop spans 14 amino acids. Germline V lookup: CDR1 LNHDA, CDR2 SQIVND (reference sequence). CDR3 nucleotides: TGTGCCAGTAGTGCGGGAACGCCCCGCGATGAGCAGTTCTTC. Amino acid sequence: CASSAGTPRDEQFF.

The DNA for the CDR3 is TGCGCCAGCAGCTTGGGACCAACAGGGGCCGCGGAATACGAGCAGTACTTC. Amino acids: CASSLGPTGAAEYEQYF. V usage is TRBV5-1 and J usage is TRBJ2-7, with 7 nucleotides matching TRBD1. The CDR3 is made up of 17 amino acids. After removal of 0 bases from V and 4 bases from J, the junction contained 13 bases not matched to a gene. Germline assignment: CDR1 SGHRS and CDR2 YFSETQ.

The chain is built from TRBV7-2 and TRBJ2-1; 9 bases match TRBD2. This CDR3 has 14 residues. The germline V gene has CDR1 SGHTA and CDR2 FQGNSA. With 5 bases clipped from V and 7 bases from J, the junction kept 6 bases outside the gene matches. The CDR3 protein is CASSLSGSANEQFF. The CDR3 DNA sequence: TGTGCCAGCAGCCTTAGCGGGAGTGCGAATGAGCAGTTCTTC.

The chain joins TRBV28 to TRBJ1-2; perhaps TRBD1 as D (5 bases). The ends were cut back, 5 bases at V and 4 bases at J, with 14 bases in the middle. The CDR3 contains 14 residues. Germline CDR1 reads MDHEN; CDR2 reads SYDVKM. The CDR3 sequence is CASSEAGIAYGYTF. The CDR3 nucleotides read TGTGCCAGCAGTGAAGCAGGGATTGCCTATGGCTACACCTTC.

This clone was observed once. J is TRBJ1-2 and V is TRBV28, with 9 bases identical to TRBD1. The CDR3 spans 14 residues. Trimming at V came to 6 bases and at J to 6 bases, leaving 8 bases not matched to a gene. CDR1 and CDR2 from the germline V gene are MDHEN and SYDVKM. CDR3 sequence (DNA): TGTGCCAGCAGGCCTCCCGGGACAGGGCATGGCTACACCTTC. Residues: CASRPPGTGHGYTF.

This clone was detected only once. The chain links TRBV12-5 to TRBJ1-5; 9 bases map to TRBD1. The CDR3 totals 14 residues. CDR1 and CDR2 (germline): LGHNT, FRNRAP. V lost 6 bases to trimming and J lost 1 base; unmatched junction nucleotides: 1. CDR3 region: CASGTGGSNQPQHF. The CDR3 nucleotides read TGTGCTAGTGGGACAGGGGGGAGCAATCAGCCCCAGCATTTT.

This clone has more than one count but fewer than ten. The chain has TRBV4-1 and TRBJ1-6, with 10 bases matching TRBD1. Trimming removed 0 bases from V and 10 bases from J; junction bases left unmatched: 3. Germline CDR1 reads MGHRA; CDR2 reads YSYEKL. This CDR3 region has 15 residues. CDR3 bases: TGCGCCAGCAGCCAAGAGACAGGGGGCTACTCACCCCTCCACTTT. Translation gives CASSQETGGYSPLHF.

The rearrangement joins TRBV5-8 to TRBJ2-7, with D uncertain. Germline assignment: CDR1 SGHTS and CDR2 YDEGEE. The CDR3 is made up of 12 amino acids. V lost 2 bases and J lost 1, with 4 bases in between. The CDR3 sequence is CASSFTSYEQYF. CDR3 DNA: TGTGCCAGCAGCTTTACGTCCTACGAGCAGTACTTC.

The chain links TRBV6-5 to TRBJ1-3; maybe TRBD1 (5 bases). Germline assignment: CDR1 MNHEY and CDR2 SVGAGI. Trimming cost V 6 bases and J 4 bases, with 10 bases left between them. The CDR3 length is 13 residues. CDR3 nucleotides: TGTGCCAGCAGCAGGGCTGCAGGAAACACCATATATTTT. The encoded protein is CASSRAAGNTIYF.

The chain uses TRBV2 and TRBJ2-7; D is perhaps TRBD1 or TRBD2 (5 bases each). Trimming cost V 8 bases and J 3 bases, with 11 bases left between them. CDR3 length equals 12 residues. Looked up from germline, CDR1 is SNHLY and CDR2 is FYNNEI. The CDR3 bases are TGTGCCAGCGGGGACCATTACTACGAGCAGTACTTC. This translates into CASGDHYYEQYF. Variable domain in full (rest from reference TRBV2 and TRBJ2-7): EPEVTQTPSHQVTQMGQEVILRCVPISNHLYFYWYRQILGQKVEFLVSFYNNEISEKSEIFDDQFSVERPDGSNFTLKIRSTKLEDSAMYFCASGDHYYEQYFGPGTRLTVT.

This clone was seen a few times. This chain links TRBV7-6 with TRBJ2-1; no reliable D call. V shed 1 base and J shed 4 bases, with 11 bases lying between them. The CDR3 loop spans 15 amino acids. CDR1 is SGHVS and CDR2 is FNYEAQ in the germline V gene. CDR3 region: CASSLVPTWYNEQFF. The CDR3 DNA sequence: TGTGCCAGCAGCTTAGTCCCCACGTGGTACAATGAGCAGTTCTTC.

This chain joins TRBV30 and TRBJ1-1, with D possibly TRBD1 on 5 matching bases. The CDR3 totals 13 residues. Germline loops: CDR1 GTSNPN, CDR2 SVGIG (reference sequence). V was trimmed by 2 bases and J by 7 bases, leaving 14 bases between them. The CDR3 nucleotides read TGTGCCTGGAGTACGGGGATGGGGGATGAAGCTTTCTTT. Amino acids: CAWSTGMGDEAFF.

This chain joins TRBV4-1 and TRBJ1-4; 7 positions match TRBD1. The ends lost 4 bases at V and 8 bases at J; junction bases unmatched: 10. CDR3 size: 15 residues. Germline V gene sequence: CDR1 MGHRA, CDR2 YSYEKL. CDR3 loop: CASSPKQGIEEKLFF. CDR3 coding DNA: TGCGCCAGCAGCCCGAAACAGGGGATCGAGGAAAAACTGTTTTTT.

The V call is TRBV7-3, the J call TRBJ2-1, with 11 nucleotides matching TRBD1. In germline, CDR1 is SGHTA, CDR2 FQGTGA. CDR3 length: 15 amino acids. Trimming at V came to 3 bases and at J to 4 bases, leaving 2 bases not matched to a gene. CDR3 nucleotides: TGTGCCAGCAGCTTCGGACAGGGGGCTTACAATGAGCAGTTCTTC. It specifies CASSFGQGAYNEQFF.

This chain uses TRBV19 with TRBJ1-2; a weak D match, TRBD1 (6 bases). Germline assignment: CDR1 LNHDA and CDR2 SQIVND (reference sequence). Trimming pared 5 bases from V and 8 bases from J, leaving 18 bases between. The CDR3 is 14 amino acids. The CDR3, as DNA: TGTGCCAGTAGTGCGGACACTGATACAGGGGGCTACACCTTC. Its translation: CASSADTDTGGYTF.

The V gene is TRBV15, the J gene TRBJ2-7; D may be TRBD1 or TRBD2 (7 bases each). From germline, CDR1 is LNHNV and CDR2 YYDKDF (reference sequence). The CDR3 has 15 amino acids. V lost 0 bases and J lost 4, with 13 bases in between. As DNA, the CDR3 is TGTGCCACCAGCAGAGACTCAGGGGGAGGGTACGAGCAGTACTTC. Translation: CATSRDSGGGYEQYF.

This chain joins TRBV15 and TRBJ2-7; 11 positions agree with TRBD2. With 3 bases clipped from V and 3 bases from J, the junction kept 4 bases outside the gene matches. This CDR3 is 15 amino acids long. Germline loops: CDR1 LNHNV, CDR2 YYDKDF (reference sequence). The CDR3 DNA is TGTGCCACCAGCAGCTTAGCGGGAGGGTTCTACGAGCAGTACTTC. Protein product: CATSSLAGGFYEQYF.

For the CDR3, the DNA is TGTGCCAGCAGCTTATTCGGGTCCTACAATGAGCAGTTCTTC. This encodes CASSLFGSYNEQFF. The chain is built from TRBV11-2 and TRBJ2-1; D is ambiguous. Trimming took 2 bases from V and 1 from J, leaving 6 bases between them. The CDR3 has 14 amino acids. Germline loops: CDR1 SGHAT, CDR2 FQNNGV.

This clone was seen a few times. This chain uses TRBV10-3 with TRBJ1-6, with D possibly being TRBD1 (5 bases). Looked up from germline, CDR1 is ENHRY and CDR2 is SYGVKD. The CDR3 runs 13 residues. V was shortened by 7 bases and J by 8 bases, with 12 bases between the two germline ends. The CDR3 region is CAITGTSDSPLHF. DNA for the CDR3: TGTGCCATCACGGGGACCTCGGATTCACCCCTCCACTTT.

The chain combines TRBV15 with TRBJ1-2; 9 bases are a match to TRBD1. Germline V gene data show CDR1 as LNHNV and CDR2 as YYDKDF (reference sequence). This CDR3 contains 17 residues. The J segment lost 4 bases and the V segment lost 0 bases, leaving 9 bases of the junction unmatched. CDR3 sequence: CATSRDLRDRVSYGYTF. Written as DNA, the CDR3 is TGTGCCACCAGCAGAGACCTCCGGGACAGGGTATCCTATGGCTACACCTTC.

The V gene is TRBV5-6, the J gene TRBJ1-2, with TRBD1 as a possible D gene (6 bases). Trimming shortened V by 0 bases and J by 2 bases, and 11 bases separated the two germline ends. This CDR3 is 15 amino acids long. CDR1 is SGHDT, CDR2 YYEEEE, per germline. Here the CDR3 reads CASSLAGGGNYGYTF. As DNA, the CDR3 is TGTGCCAGCAGCTTGGCCGGCGGGGGCAACTATGGCTACACCTTC.

The chain links TRBV11-2 to TRBJ1-5; D is perhaps TRBD1 (5 bases). Trimming removed 3 bases from V and 1 base from J, with 16 bases in between. CDR3 size: 17 residues. From germline, CDR1 is SGHAT and CDR2 FQNNGV. The CDR3 here is CASSLGSGHGSNQPQHF. The CDR3 DNA is TGTGCCAGCAGCTTGGGGTCAGGGCACGGAAGCAATCAGCCCCAGCATTTT.

The chain is built from TRBV5-1 and TRBJ2-7; 14 bases align to TRBD2. In germline, CDR1 is SGHRS, CDR2 YFSETQ. The CDR3 has 17 residues. Losses at the gene ends were 3 bases for V and 0 bases for J; bases not matched to a gene: 5. CDR3 sequence reads: CASSSGLAGGNSYEQYF. The CDR3 DNA is TGCGCCAGCAGCTCAGGACTAGCGGGAGGTAACTCCTACGAGCAGTACTTC.